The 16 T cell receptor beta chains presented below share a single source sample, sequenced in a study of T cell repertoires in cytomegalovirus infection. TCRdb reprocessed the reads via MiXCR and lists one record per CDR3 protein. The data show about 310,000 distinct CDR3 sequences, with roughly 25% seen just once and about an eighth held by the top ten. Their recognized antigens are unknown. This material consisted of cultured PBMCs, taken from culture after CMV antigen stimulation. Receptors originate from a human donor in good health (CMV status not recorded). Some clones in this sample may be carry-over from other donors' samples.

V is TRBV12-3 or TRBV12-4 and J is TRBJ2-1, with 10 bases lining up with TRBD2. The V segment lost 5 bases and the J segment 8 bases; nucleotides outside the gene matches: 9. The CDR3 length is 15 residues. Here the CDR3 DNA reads TGTGCCAGCAGTGTATCTAGCGGGAGACGTGATGAGCAGTTCTTC. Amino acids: CASSVSSGRRDEQFF.

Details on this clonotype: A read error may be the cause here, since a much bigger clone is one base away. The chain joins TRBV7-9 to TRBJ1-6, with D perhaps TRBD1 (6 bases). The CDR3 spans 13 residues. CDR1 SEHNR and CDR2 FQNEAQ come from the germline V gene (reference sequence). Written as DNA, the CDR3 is TGTGACAGCAGTCCACAGGGAAGGTCACCCCTCCACTTT. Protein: CDSSPQGRSPLHF.

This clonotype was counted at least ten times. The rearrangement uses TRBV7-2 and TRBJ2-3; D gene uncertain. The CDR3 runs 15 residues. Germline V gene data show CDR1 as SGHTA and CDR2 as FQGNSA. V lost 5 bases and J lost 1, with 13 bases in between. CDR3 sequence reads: CASSDQGGGTDTQYF. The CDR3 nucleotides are TGTGCCAGCAGCGACCAAGGCGGTGGCACAGATACGCAGTATTTT.

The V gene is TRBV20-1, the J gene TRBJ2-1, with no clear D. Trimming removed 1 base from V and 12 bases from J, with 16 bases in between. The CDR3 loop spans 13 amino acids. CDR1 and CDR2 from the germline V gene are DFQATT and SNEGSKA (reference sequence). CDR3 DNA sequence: TGCAGTGCTAGAGTAGACCCCCTATACGGGCAGTTCTTC. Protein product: CSARVDPLYGQFF.

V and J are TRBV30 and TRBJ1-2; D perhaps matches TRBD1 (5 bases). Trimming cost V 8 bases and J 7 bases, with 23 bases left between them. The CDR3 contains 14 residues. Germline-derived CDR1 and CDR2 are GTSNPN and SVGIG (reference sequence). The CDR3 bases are TGTGCCCGCCGTGGGGGGGGGACTTATAGTGGCTACACCTTC. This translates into CARRGGGTYSGYTF.

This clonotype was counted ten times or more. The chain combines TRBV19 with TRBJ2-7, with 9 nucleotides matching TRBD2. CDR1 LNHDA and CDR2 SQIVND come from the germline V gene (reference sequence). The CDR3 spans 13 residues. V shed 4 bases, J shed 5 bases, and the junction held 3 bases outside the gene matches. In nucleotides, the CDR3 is TGTGCCAGTAGTAGGGGACTAGCTGACGAGCAGTACGTC. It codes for CASSRGLADEQYV.

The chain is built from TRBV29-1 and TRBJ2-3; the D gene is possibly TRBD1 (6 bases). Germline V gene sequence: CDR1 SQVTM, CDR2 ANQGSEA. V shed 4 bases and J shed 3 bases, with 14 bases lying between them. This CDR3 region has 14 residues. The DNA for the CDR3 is TGCAGCGTTGCAGTAGGGGGAAGTACAGATACGCAGTATTTT. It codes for CSVAVGGSTDTQYF.

CDR3 sequence: CASSSALGSGTDTQYF. CDR3 bases: TGCGCCAGCAGCTCGGCTCTAGGGTCCGGGACAGATACGCAGTATTTT. The chain couples TRBV5-1 to TRBJ2-3; D remains ambiguous. The germline V gene encodes CDR1 SGHRS and CDR2 YFSETQ. The CDR3 covers 16 residues. With 3 bases removed from V and 3 bases from J, the gap between germline ends came to 17 bases. Full variable domain (remainder filled in from reference TRBV5-1 and TRBJ2-3): KAGVTQTPRYLIKTRGQQVTLSCSPISGHRSVSWYQQTPGQGLQFLFEYFSETQRNKGNFPGRFSGRQFSNSRSEMNVSTLELGDSALYLCASSSALGSGTDTQYFGPGTRLTVL.

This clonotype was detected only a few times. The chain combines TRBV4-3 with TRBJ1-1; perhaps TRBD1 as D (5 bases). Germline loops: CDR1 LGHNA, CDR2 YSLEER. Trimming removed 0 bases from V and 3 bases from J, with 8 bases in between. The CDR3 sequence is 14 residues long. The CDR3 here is CASSQDGADTEAFF. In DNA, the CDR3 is TGCGCCAGCAGCCAAGATGGGGCAGACACTGAAGCTTTCTTT.

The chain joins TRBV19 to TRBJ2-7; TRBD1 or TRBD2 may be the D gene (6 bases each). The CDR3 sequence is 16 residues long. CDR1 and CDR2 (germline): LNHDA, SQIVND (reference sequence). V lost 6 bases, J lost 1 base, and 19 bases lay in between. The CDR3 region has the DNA TGTGCCAGTAGCCCTCGGACGGGGGCGAGGTCCTACGAGCAGTACTTC. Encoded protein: CASSPRTGARSYEQYF.

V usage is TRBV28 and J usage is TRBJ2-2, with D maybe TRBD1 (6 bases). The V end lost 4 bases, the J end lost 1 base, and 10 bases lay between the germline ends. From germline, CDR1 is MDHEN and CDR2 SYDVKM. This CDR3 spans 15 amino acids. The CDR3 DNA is TGTGCCAGCAGTTCAGGGGCGAGGAACACCGGGGAGCTGTTTTTT. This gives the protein CASSSGARNTGELFF.

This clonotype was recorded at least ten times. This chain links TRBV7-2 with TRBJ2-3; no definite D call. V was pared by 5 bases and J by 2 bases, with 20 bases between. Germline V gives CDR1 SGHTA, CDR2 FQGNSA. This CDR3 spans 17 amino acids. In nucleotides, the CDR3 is TGTGCCAGCAGCCTTTACGTAGCCTCCCAAGTCACAGATACGCAGTATTTT. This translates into CASSLYVASQVTDTQYF.

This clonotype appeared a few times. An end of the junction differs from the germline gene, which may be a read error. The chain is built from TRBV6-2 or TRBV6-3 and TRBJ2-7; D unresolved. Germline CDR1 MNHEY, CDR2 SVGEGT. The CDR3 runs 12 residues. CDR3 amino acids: CASSYTSSEQYF. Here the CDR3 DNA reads TGTGCCAGCAGTTACACGTCCTCCGAGCAGTACTTC.

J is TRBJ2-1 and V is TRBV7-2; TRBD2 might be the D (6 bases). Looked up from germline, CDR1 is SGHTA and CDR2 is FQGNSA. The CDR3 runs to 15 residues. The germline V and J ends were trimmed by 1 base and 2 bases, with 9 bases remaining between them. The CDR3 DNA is TGTGCCAGCAGCTTAGAGCTAGCGCCCTACAATGAGCAGTTCTTC. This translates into CASSLELAPYNEQFF.

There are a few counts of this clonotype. The CDR3 nucleotides read TGTGCCAGCAGCTTAAGCCACACCGGGGAGCTGTTTTTT. Its protein is CASSLSHTGELFF. This chain joins TRBV7-9 and TRBJ2-2; the D is unclear. Trimming shortened V by 2 bases and J by 3 bases, and 4 bases separated the two germline ends. This CDR3 has 13 amino acids. The germline gives CDR1 SEHNR, CDR2 FQNEAQ (reference sequence). The full variable domain, its missing parts supplied by reference TRBV7-9 and TRBJ2-2, is DTGVSQNPRHKITKRGQNVTFRCDPISEHNRLYWYRQTLGQGPEFLTYFQNEAQLEKSRLLSDRFSAERPKGSFSTLEIQRTEQGDSAMYLCASSLSHTGELFFGEGSRLTVL.

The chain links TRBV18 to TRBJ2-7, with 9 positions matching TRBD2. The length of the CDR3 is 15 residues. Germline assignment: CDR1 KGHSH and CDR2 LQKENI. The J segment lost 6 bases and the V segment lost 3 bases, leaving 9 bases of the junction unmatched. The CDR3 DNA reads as TGTGCCAGCTCACCTACTAGCGGGTTGGGGGCCGAGCAGTACTTC. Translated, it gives CASSPTSGLGAEQYF.